These 2 T cell receptor beta chains were sequenced from one sample in a study of metastatic and nonmetastatic thyroid tumors. TCRdb re-processed the PCR reads through MiXCR. Here the sample spans about 60,000 clones, around 15% being singletons. Patients were all untreated before their thyroid surgery. Sequenced sample: blood. Receptor source: a male donor with papillary thyroid cancer or a benign thyroid nodule (not recorded which). Some clones in this sample may be carry-over from other donors' samples.

This clone has ten or more counts. At the DNA level, this CDR3 is encoded by other sequences in the same sample as well. Here the CDR3 DNA reads TGTGCCAGCAGCGAGGGAGGACTAGCGGCGACAGATACGCAGTATTTT. Translated, it gives CASSEGGLAATDTQYF. The V call is TRBV6-1, the J call TRBJ2-3, with 10 bases aligning to TRBD2. Germline trimming cut 6 bases from V and 3 bases from J; bases unmatched to any gene: 9. CDR1 is MNHNS and CDR2 is SASEGT in the germline V gene. The CDR3 has 16 amino acids.

This clone came up many times. The CDR3 bases are TGTGCCAGCAGTGGCGGGGTTCAAGAGACCCAGTACTTC. The encoded protein is CASSGGVQETQYF. V and J are TRBV6-1 and TRBJ2-5; D may be TRBD2 (6 bases). The germline V gene encodes CDR1 MNHNS and CDR2 SASEGT. The V and J ends lost 4 bases and 2 bases respectively, with 8 bases between them. This CDR3 is built from 13 residues.